Included here is one T cell receptor beta chain sequence, with context. Its specificity is unknown. This sample is drawn from a study of blood T cells in healthy people across ages. About the study: About one barcoded beta molecule per two T cells was the capture yield of template switching. General study findings and limits: In these data, TCR beta diversity tracked strongly with naive T cell percentage.

The germline V and J ends were trimmed by 5 bases and 2 bases, with 8 bases remaining between them. The CDR3 consists of 13 residues. Germline-derived CDR1 and CDR2 are SGHAT and FQNNGV. Per individual sample, total RNA of at least 5.5 micrograms was extracted. A second roughly 7 to 11 cycle PCR used barcoded and J-beta primers. TCRdb re-called the 5' RACE reads through MiXCR, storing one row per CDR3 protein. The table has some 560,000 distinct CDR3 sequences, about 29% seen once. Separately, the same data were catalogued under a study of T cells of mothers and their children. That source reports: The study recruited a few healthy Caucasian mothers and their six children as donors.

The sequence came from a boy younger than 10 in good health. Sample: blood. The chain employs TRBV11-2 and TRBJ2-3; weak D call: TRBD2 (5 bases). The chain's CDR3 is CASSPGVTDTQYF. CDR3 DNA sequence: TGTGCCAGCAGCCCCGGGGTCACAGATACGCAGTATTTT. The full variable domain, with the rest looked up from reference TRBV11-2 and TRBJ2-3, is EAGVAQSPRYKIIEKRQSVAFWCNPISGHATLYWYQQILGQGPKLLIQFQNNGVVDDSQLPKDRFSAERLKGVDSTLKIQPAKLEDSAVYLCASSPGVTDTQYFGPGTRLTVL.